A single sample gave rise to the 22 T cell receptor beta chains below, sequenced in a study of shared clonotypes between healthy human individuals. The table came from immunoSEQ multiplex PCR; TCRdb's copy has only in-frame clones and leaves some out. This sample carries nearly 750,000 clones, 72% of them seen once, and the ten largest clones take around 1.8%. The specimen sequenced was memory CD4+ T cells sorted from blood. Documented subset: CD45RA-negative fraction. Receptors originate from a woman aged 25 to 39 in good health.

With respect to this clone: One base away lies a much larger clone, so this may be a sequencing read error. V and J are TRBV28 and TRBJ2-3; 9 bases match TRBD2. From germline, CDR1 is MDHEN and CDR2 SYDVKM. Germline trimming cut 6 bases from V and 2 bases from J; bases unmatched to any gene: 3. CDR3 length: 14 residues. CDR3 loop: CASRTSGYTDTQYF. The CDR3 DNA follows: TGTGCCAGCAGGACTAGCGGCTACACAGATACGCAGTATTTT.

The chain employs TRBV2 and TRBJ2-5; TRBD2 aligns across 7 bases. CDR1 and CDR2 from the germline V gene are SNHLY and FYNNEI. CDR3 length: 14 residues. Trimming took 6 bases from V and 5 from J; bases not matched to a gene: 9. The CDR3 region has the DNA TGTGCCAGCAGCTTTAGCGGGTATGGCGAGACCCAGTACTTC. Its protein is CASSFSGYGETQYF.

Ten or more counts support this clone. V and J are TRBV2 and TRBJ1-2; possible D gene TRBD1, 6 bases. There are 14 residues in the CDR3. V lost 3 bases to trimming and J lost 2 bases, with 10 bases between them. Looked up from germline, CDR1 is SNHLY and CDR2 is FYNNEI. This CDR3 is CASSERQVNYGYTF. The CDR3 coding sequence is TGTGCCAGCAGTGAGCGACAGGTCAACTATGGCTACACCTTC.

This chain connects TRBV7-3 to TRBJ2-5; D is perhaps TRBD1 (5 bases). Germline V CDR1 and CDR2: SGHTA, FQGTGA. This CDR3 comprises 13 residues. The V gene lost 0 bases and the J gene lost 5 bases, with 7 bases spanning the gap. For the CDR3, the DNA is TGTGCCAGCAGCTTAACGGGGCTGGAGACCCAGTACTTC. Translating gives CASSLTGLETQYF.

This clone appeared a few times. This could be a read error, since a much larger clone is one nucleotide away. The chain carries TRBV7-8 and TRBJ1-5, with 9 nucleotides matching TRBD1. From germline, CDR1 is SGHVS and CDR2 FQNEAQ. The CDR3 spans 14 residues. The V gene end was trimmed by 2 bases and the J gene end by 5 bases; junction bases not matched to a gene: 1. This CDR3 reads CASSLTGGDQPQHF. The DNA for the CDR3 is TGTGCCAGCAGCTTAACAGGGGGCGATCAGCCCCAGCATTTT.

This clone has a single count. The chain uses TRBV2 and TRBJ1-2; the D is unclear. Germline CDR1 and CDR2: SNHLY and FYNNEI. Trimming cost V 2 bases and J 11 bases, with 15 bases left between them. The CDR3 extends over 13 amino acids. CDR3 sequence reads: CASSETGPQDYTF. The CDR3 DNA sequence: TGTGCCAGCAGTGAAACGGGCCCCCAGGATTACACCTTC.

This clone came up a few times. The V gene is TRBV7-2, the J gene TRBJ1-5; D perhaps matches TRBD1 (5 bases). The CDR3 contains 12 residues. V gave up 3 bases and J gave up 5 bases, with 5 bases separating them. CDR1 is SGHTA, CDR2 FQGNSA, per germline. The CDR3 loop is CASSFRDQPQHF. The DNA of the CDR3 is TGTGCCAGCAGCTTCAGGGATCAGCCCCAGCATTTT.

The rearrangement joins TRBV5-4 to TRBJ2-3; 12 nucleotides line up with TRBD2. This CDR3 has 16 amino acids. Trimming at V came to 0 bases and at J to 3 bases, leaving 2 bases not matched to a gene. CDR1 and CDR2 (germline): SGHNT, YYREEE (reference sequence). CDR3 sequence reads: CASSLVTSGRTDTQYF. CDR3 coding DNA: TGTGCCAGCAGCTTGGTAACTAGCGGGAGGACAGATACGCAGTATTTT.

This clone appeared a single time. The chain uses TRBV23-1 and TRBJ2-7; D is undetermined. TRBV23-1 is known as an ORF, though its function is uncertain. Between the trimmed V and J ends, which lost 6 bases and 6 bases, there was a span of 12 bases. CDR3 size: 12 residues. This chain's CDR3 is CASSRSRCEQYF. CDR3 bases: TGCGCCAGCAGCCGGAGCAGGTGCGAGCAGTACTTC.

The chain is built from TRBV28 and TRBJ2-2; possibly TRBD1 for D (6 bases). Germline CDR1 is MDHEN and CDR2 is SYDVKM. This CDR3 comprises 15 residues. The V end was cut by 2 bases, the J end by 4 bases, with 11 bases between. CDR3 sequence: CASSLAGQTTGELFF. CDR3 nucleotide sequence: TGTGCCAGCAGTTTAGCCGGACAGACCACCGGGGAGCTGTTTTTT.

As DNA, the CDR3 is TGTGCCAGCAGCTTGAACCCAGCGACTGGAAACACCATATATTTT. Translation gives CASSLNPATGNTIYF. The chain recombines TRBV5-4 with TRBJ1-3; D not resolved. This CDR3 is 15 amino acids long. Germline values: CDR1 SGHNT, CDR2 YYREEE (reference sequence). Trimming took off 1 base at V and 2 bases at J, with 10 bases between the two ends.

This clone was detected many times. Other DNA sequences within the sample encode an identical CDR3. The chain links TRBV7-2 to TRBJ1-5; D call uncertain. The CDR3 contains 15 residues. CDR1 is SGHTA, CDR2 FQGNSA, per germline. V was pared by 2 bases and J by 2 bases, with 10 bases between. The CDR3 DNA follows: TGTGCCAGCAGCTTATCAGTTTTGGGCAATCAGCCCCAGCATTTT. This translates into CASSLSVLGNQPQHF.

The chain uses TRBV7-9 and TRBJ1-4, with D unclear. V lost 0 bases, J lost 11 bases, and 13 bases lay in between. The germline V gene has CDR1 SEHNR and CDR2 FQNEAQ (reference sequence). This CDR3 comprises 14 residues. The CDR3 loop is CASSLATQAWKLFF. The CDR3 DNA sequence: TGTGCCAGCAGCTTAGCAACCCAGGCGTGGAAACTGTTTTTT.

Only one count was recorded for this clone. The chain has TRBV28 and TRBJ2-7; 9 nucleotides agree with TRBD1. This CDR3 has 15 residues. The ends lost 0 bases at V and 3 bases at J; junction bases unmatched: 3. The germline CDR1 and CDR2 sequences are MDHEN and SYDVKM. DNA for the CDR3: TGTGCCAGCAGTTTATGGGGGACAGGGAACTACGAGCAGTACTTC. It is translated as CASSLWGTGNYEQYF.

This clone was counted once. This chain connects TRBV5-1 to TRBJ2-2; 11 positions match TRBD2. The junction had 5 bases not matched to a gene; V was cut back by 0 bases and J by 7 bases. This CDR3 is 16 amino acids long. Germline CDR1 reads SGHRS; CDR2 reads YFSETQ. This CDR3 is CASSLVAGGPIGELFF. Written as DNA, the CDR3 is TGCGCCAGCAGCTTGGTAGCGGGAGGGCCGATCGGGGAGCTGTTTTTT.

V is TRBV2 and J is TRBJ1-5; the D gene is possibly TRBD1 (5 bases). V lost 6 bases and J 5 bases, leaving 11 bases between the germline ends. Germline-derived CDR1 and CDR2 are SNHLY and FYNNEI. The CDR3 is made up of 13 amino acids. In DNA, the CDR3 is TGTGCCAGCAGCCCCGGGACCCATCAGCCCCAGCATTTT. Protein: CASSPGTHQPQHF.

The chain uses TRBV5-4 and TRBJ2-7; tentative D call: TRBD2 (5 bases). The CDR3 covers 15 residues. Germline V gene lookup returns CDR1 SGHNT and CDR2 YYREEE (reference sequence). Trimming left V 4 bases short and J 3 bases short, with 17 bases between. CDR3 loop: CASSPWATGDYEQYF. For the CDR3, the DNA is TGTGCCAGCAGCCCATGGGCCACCGGGGACTACGAGCAGTACTTC.

The CDR3 DNA follows: TGTGCCAGCAGATGGACGAGCACAGATACGCAGTATTTT. It encodes CASRWTSTDTQYF. The chain couples TRBV11-2 to TRBJ2-3, with no clear D. CDR3 size: 13 residues. The V end lost 6 bases, the J end lost 0 bases, and 7 bases lay between the germline ends. From germline, CDR1 is SGHAT and CDR2 FQNNGV.

This chain links TRBV25-1 with TRBJ1-1, with 8 bases fitting TRBD1. CDR1 is MGHDK and CDR2 is SYGVNS in the germline V gene. The ends lost 0 bases at V and 2 bases at J; junction bases unmatched: 5. The CDR3 sequence is 16 residues long. Written as DNA, the CDR3 is TGTGCCAGCAGTGAATATGGCAGGGGGCAAAACACTGAAGCTTTCTTT. It is translated as CASSEYGRGQNTEAFF.

At least ten counts were recorded for this clone. This chain connects TRBV5-1 to TRBJ1-1; tentatively, D is TRBD1 (5 bases). Germline CDR1 and CDR2: SGHRS and YFSETQ. Trimming removed 2 bases at V and 1 base at J, with 12 bases between. This CDR3 region has 15 residues. As DNA, the CDR3 is TGCGCCAGCAGCTTCCAAGGGACGGAGAACACTGAAGCTTTCTTT. Translated, it gives CASSFQGTENTEAFF.

This clone has only one observation. The V gene is TRBV2, the J gene TRBJ2-2; D could derive from TRBD1 or TRBD2 (5 bases each). V lost 6 bases and J 3 bases, leaving 14 bases between the germline ends. CDR1 is SNHLY, CDR2 FYNNEI, per germline. The CDR3 sequence is 15 residues long. CDR3 protein: CASRADTSHTGELFF. The CDR3, as DNA: TGTGCCAGCAGAGCGGACACCTCACACACCGGGGAGCTGTTTTTT.

This clone appeared a few times. The chain links TRBV2 to TRBJ2-3; D is perhaps TRBD1 or TRBD2 (5 bases each). V dropped 7 bases and J dropped 2 bases, with 19 bases sitting between them. Germline V lookup: CDR1 SNHLY, CDR2 FYNNEI. The CDR3 runs to 16 residues. The CDR3 DNA reads as TGTGCCAGCAAAGAAACCGGGACCAGAACCACAGATACGCAGTATTTT. Amino acids: CASKETGTRTTDTQYF.